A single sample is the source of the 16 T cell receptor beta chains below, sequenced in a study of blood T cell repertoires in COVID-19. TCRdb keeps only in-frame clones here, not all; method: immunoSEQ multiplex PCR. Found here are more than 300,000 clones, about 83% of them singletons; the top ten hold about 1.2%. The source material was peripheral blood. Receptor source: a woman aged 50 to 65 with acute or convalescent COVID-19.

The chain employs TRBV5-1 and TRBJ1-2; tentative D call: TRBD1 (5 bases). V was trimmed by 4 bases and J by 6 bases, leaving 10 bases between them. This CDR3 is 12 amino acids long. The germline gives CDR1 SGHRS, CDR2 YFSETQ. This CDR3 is CASSKTADGYTF. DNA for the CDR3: TGCGCCAGCAGCAAGACAGCTGATGGCTACACCTTC.

The CDR3 sequence is CASSRRGAEPDDTQYF. CDR3 nucleotide sequence: TGTGCCAGCAGCCGCCGCGGGGCCGAGCCCGACGATACGCAGTATTTT. The chain recombines TRBV3-1 (or the pseudogene TRBV3-2) with TRBJ2-3; tentatively, D is TRBD2 (6 bases). This CDR3 has 16 residues. With 4 bases removed from V and 6 bases from J, the gap between germline ends came to 20 bases. Germline V gene lookup returns CDR1 LGHDT and CDR2 YNNKEL (reference sequence).

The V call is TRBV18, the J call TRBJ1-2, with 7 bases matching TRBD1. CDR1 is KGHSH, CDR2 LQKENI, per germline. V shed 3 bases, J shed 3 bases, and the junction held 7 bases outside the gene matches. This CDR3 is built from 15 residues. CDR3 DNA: TGTGCCAGCTCACCGACAGGGTTGAAGGACTATGGCTACACCTTC. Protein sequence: CASSPTGLKDYGYTF. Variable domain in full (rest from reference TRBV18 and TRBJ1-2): NAGVMQNPRHLVRRRGQEARLRCSPMKGHSHVYWYRQLPEEGLKFMVYLQKENIIDESGMPKERFSAEFPKEGPSILRIQQVVRGDSAAYFCASSPTGLKDYGYTFGSGTRLTVV.

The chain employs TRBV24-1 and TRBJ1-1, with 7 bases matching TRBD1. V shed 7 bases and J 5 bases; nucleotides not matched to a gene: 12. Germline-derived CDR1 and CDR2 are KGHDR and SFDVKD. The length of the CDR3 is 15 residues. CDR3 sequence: CATRASQGFETEAFF. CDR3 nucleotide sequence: TGTGCCACCAGGGCATCACAGGGGTTTGAAACTGAAGCTTTCTTT.

The CDR3 spells CASSTQGDTTYEQYF. The CDR3 coding sequence is TGCGCCAGCAGCACCCAGGGGGACACCACCTACGAGCAGTACTTC. The chain recombines TRBV5-1 with TRBJ2-7; the match to TRBD1 covers 7 bases. With 4 bases clipped from V and 2 bases from J, the junction kept 9 bases outside the gene matches. From germline, CDR1 is SGHRS and CDR2 YFSETQ. This CDR3 is 15 amino acids long. The full variable domain, with the rest looked up from reference TRBV5-1 and TRBJ2-7, is KAGVTQTPRYLIKTRGQQVTLSCSPISGHRSVSWYQQTPGQGLQFLFEYFSETQRNKGNFPGRFSGRQFSNSRSEMNVSTLELGDSALYLCASSTQGDTTYEQYFGPGTRLTVT.

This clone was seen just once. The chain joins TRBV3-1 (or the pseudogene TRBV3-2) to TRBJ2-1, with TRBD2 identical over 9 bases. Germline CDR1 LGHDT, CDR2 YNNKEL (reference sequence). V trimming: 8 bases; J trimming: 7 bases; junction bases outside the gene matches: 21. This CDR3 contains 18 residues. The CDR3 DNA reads TGTGCCAGCTCATTCCGCGGGATAATAGCGGGGGCTGGGAATGAGCAGTTCTTC. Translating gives CASSFRGIIAGAGNEQFF.

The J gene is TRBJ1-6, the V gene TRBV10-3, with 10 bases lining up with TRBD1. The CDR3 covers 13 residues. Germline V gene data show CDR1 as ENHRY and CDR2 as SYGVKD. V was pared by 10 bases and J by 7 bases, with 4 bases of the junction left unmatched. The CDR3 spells CASQGQGNSPLHF. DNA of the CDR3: TGTGCCAGCCAGGGACAGGGGAATTCACCCCTCCACTTT.

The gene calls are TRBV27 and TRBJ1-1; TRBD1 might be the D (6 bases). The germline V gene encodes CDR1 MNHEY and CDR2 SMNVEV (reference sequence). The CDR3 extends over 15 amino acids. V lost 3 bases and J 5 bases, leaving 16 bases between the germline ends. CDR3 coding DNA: TGTGCCAGCAGTTTGTTAGGGGGGGGAGATACTGAAGCTTTCTTT. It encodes CASSLLGGGDTEAFF.

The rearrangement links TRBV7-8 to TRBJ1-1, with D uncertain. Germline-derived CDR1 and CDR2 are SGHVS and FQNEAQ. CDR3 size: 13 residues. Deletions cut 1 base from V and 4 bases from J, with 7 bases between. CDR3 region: CASSLDEATEAFF. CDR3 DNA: TGTGCCAGCAGCTTAGATGAGGCCACTGAAGCTTTCTTT.

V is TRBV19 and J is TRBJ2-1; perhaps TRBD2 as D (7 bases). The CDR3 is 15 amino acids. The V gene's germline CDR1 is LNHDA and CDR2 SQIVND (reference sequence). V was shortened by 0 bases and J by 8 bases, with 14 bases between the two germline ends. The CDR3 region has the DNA TGTGCCAGTAGTATAGATGGCAGGGAGGGGGATGAGCAGTTCTTC. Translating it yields CASSIDGREGDEQFF. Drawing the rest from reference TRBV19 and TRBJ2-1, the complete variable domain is DGGITQSPKYLFRKEGQNVTLSCEQNLNHDAMYWYRQDPGQGLRLIYYSQIVNDFQKGDIAEGYSVSREKKESFPLTVTSAQKNPTAFYLCASSIDGREGDEQFFGPGTRLTVL.

The CDR3 loop reads CASSPWTANGPNYGYTF. CDR3 in DNA: TGTGCCAGCAGCCCCTGGACAGCTAATGGACCTAACTATGGCTACACCTTC. J is TRBJ1-2 and V is TRBV11-2, with D possibly being TRBD1 (6 bases). This CDR3 has 17 amino acids. Germline CDR1 and CDR2: SGHAT and FQNNGV. V shed 5 bases and J shed 0 bases, with 19 bases lying between them.

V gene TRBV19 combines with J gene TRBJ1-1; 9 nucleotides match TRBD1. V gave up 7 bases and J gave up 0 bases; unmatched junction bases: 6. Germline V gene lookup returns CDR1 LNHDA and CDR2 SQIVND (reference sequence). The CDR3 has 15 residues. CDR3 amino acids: CASTDRGIMNTEAFF. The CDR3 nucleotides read TGTGCCAGTACCGACAGGGGGATTATGAACACTGAAGCTTTCTTT.

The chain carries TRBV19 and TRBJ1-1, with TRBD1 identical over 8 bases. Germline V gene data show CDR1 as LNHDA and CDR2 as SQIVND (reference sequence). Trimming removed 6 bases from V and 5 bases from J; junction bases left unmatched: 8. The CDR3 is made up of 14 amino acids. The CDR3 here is CASRKGQGWTEAFF. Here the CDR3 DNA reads TGTGCCAGTAGGAAAGGACAGGGATGGACTGAAGCTTTCTTT.

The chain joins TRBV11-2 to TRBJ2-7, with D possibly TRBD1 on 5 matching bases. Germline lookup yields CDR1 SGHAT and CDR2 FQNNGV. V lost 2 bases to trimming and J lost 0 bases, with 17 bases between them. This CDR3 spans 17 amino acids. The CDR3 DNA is TGTGCCAGCAGCTTAACTCATTCTCCAGGGCTCTCCTACGAGCAGTACGTC. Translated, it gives CASSLTHSPGLSYEQYV.

The CDR3 region is CASSDSGKPGQKSYNEQFF. DNA of the CDR3: TGTGCCAGCAGTGACTCCGGAAAACCGGGACAGAAATCCTACAATGAGCAGTTCTTC. The V call is TRBV6-4, the J call TRBJ2-1; TRBD1 matches 7 bases. The CDR3 loop spans 19 amino acids. The germline V gene has CDR1 MRHNA and CDR2 SNTAGT. The V and J ends lost 0 bases and 1 base, in that order; junction bases with no gene match: 12.

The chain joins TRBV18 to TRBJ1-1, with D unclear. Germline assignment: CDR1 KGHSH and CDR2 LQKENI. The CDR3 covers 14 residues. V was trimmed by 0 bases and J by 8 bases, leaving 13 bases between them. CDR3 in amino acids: CASSPPSGQTEAFF. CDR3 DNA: TGTGCCAGCTCACCACCGTCTGGCCAGACAGAAGCTTTCTTT.